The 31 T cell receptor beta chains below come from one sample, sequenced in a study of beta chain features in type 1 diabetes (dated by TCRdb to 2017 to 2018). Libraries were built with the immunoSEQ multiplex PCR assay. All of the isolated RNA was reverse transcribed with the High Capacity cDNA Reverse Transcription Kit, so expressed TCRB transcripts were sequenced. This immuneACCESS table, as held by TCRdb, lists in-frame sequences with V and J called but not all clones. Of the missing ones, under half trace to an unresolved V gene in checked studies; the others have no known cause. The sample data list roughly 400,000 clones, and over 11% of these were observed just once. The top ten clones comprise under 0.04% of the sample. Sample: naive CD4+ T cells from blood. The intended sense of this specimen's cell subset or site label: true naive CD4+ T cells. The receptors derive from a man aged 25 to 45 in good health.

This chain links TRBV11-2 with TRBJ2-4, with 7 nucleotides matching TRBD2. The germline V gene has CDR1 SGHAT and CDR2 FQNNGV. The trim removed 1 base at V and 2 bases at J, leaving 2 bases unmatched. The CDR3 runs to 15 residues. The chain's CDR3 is CASSLVSGTKNIQYF. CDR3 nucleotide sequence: TGTGCCAGCAGCTTAGTGAGCGGGACCAAAAACATTCAGTACTTC.

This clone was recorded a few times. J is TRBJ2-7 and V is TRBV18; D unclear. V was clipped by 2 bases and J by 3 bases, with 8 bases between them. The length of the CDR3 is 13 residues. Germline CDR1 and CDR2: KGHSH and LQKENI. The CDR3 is CASSPTENYEQYV. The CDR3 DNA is TGTGCCAGCTCACCAACAGAAAACTACGAGCAGTACGTC.

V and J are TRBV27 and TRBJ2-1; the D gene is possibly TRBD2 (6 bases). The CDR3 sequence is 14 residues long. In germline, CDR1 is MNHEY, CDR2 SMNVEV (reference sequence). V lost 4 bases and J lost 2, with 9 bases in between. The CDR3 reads CASSSPSAYNEQFF. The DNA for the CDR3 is TGTGCCAGCAGTTCGCCTAGCGCCTACAATGAGCAGTTCTTC.

The CDR3 sequence is CASSSSLAFGTDTQYF. The CDR3 DNA reads TGTGCCAGTAGTTCCAGCCTAGCGTTCGGCACAGATACGCAGTATTTT. This chain links TRBV19 with TRBJ2-3; D might be TRBD2 (6 bases). Trimming pared 5 bases from V and 1 base from J, leaving 16 bases between. Germline V gene data show CDR1 as LNHDA and CDR2 as SQIVND (reference sequence). The CDR3 is 16 amino acids.

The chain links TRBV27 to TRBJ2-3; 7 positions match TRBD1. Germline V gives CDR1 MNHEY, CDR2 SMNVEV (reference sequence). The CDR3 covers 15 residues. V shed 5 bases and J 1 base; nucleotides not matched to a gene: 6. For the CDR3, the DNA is TGTGCCAGCAGTCTACAGGGGTACGGCACAGATACGCAGTATTTT. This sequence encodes CASSLQGYGTDTQYF.

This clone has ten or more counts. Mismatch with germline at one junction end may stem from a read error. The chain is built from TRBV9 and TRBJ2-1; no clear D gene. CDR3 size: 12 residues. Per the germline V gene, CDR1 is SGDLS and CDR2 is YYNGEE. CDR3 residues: CASSVDANVQFF. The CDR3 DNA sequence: TGTGCCAGCAGCGTAGACGCAAATGTGCAGTTCTTC. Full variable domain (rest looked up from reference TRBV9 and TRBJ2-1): DSGVTQTPKHLITATGQRVTLRCSPRSGDLSVYWYQQSLDQGLQFLIQYYNGEERAKGNILERFSAQQFPDLHSELNLSSLELGDSALYFCASSVDANVQFFGPGTRLTVL.

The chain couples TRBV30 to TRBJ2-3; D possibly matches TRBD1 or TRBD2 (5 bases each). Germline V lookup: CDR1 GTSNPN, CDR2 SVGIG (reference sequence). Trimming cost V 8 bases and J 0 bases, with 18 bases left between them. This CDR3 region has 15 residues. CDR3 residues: CATLWGPSSTDTQYF. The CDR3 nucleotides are TGTGCCACCCTATGGGGACCTTCTAGCACAGATACGCAGTATTTT.

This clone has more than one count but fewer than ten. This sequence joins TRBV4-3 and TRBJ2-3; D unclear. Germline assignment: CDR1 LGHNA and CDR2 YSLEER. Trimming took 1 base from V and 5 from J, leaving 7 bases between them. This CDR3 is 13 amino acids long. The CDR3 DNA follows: TGCGCCAGCAGCCAAGCCCGCCGAGATACGCAGTATTTT. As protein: CASSQARRDTQYF.

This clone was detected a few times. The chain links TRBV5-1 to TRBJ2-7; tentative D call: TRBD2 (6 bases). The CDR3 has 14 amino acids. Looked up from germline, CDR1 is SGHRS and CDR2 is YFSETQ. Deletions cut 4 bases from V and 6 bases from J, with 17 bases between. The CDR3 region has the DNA TGCGCCAGCAGCCGAGGAGGGCCTCTAGCCGAGCAGTACGTC. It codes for CASSRGGPLAEQYV.

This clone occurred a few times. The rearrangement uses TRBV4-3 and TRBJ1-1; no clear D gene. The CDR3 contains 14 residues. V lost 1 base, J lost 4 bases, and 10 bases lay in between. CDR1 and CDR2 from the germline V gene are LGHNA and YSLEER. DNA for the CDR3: TGCGCCAGCAGCCAAGGTCTGACTGGCACTGAAGCTTTCTTT. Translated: CASSQGLTGTEAFF.

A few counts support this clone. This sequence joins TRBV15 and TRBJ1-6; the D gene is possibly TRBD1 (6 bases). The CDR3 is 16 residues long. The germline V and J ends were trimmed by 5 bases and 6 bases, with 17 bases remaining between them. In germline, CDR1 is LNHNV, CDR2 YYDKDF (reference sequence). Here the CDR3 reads CATSEPLGGLNSPLHF. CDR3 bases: TGTGCCACCAGCGAACCCCTCGGGGGGCTTAATTCACCCCTCCACTTT.

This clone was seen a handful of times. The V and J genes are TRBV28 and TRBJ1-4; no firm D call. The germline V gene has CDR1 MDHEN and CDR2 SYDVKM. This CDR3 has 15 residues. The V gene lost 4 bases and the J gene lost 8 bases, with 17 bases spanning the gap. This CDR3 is CASSSWAGQGEKLFF. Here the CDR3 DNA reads TGTGCCAGCAGTTCCTGGGCAGGCCAAGGGGAAAAACTGTTTTTT.

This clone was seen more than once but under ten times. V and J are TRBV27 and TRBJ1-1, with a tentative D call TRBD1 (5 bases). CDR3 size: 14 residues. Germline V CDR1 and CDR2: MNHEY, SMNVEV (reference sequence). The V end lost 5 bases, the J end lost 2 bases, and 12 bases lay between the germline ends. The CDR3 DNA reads TGTGCCAGCAGTCAAGGGACCTCCAACACTGAAGCTTTCTTT. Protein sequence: CASSQGTSNTEAFF.

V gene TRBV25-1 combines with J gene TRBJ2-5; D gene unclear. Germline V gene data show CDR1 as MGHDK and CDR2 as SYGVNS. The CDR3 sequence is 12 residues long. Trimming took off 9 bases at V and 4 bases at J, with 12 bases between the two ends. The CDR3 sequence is CASSQVGETQYF. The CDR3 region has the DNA TGTGCCAGTAGCCAGGTGGGAGAGACCCAGTACTTC.

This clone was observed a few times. The CDR3 DNA sequence: TGTGCCAGCACGAGACACCTGTCCTCCTACGAGCAGTACTTC. Protein product: CASTRHLSSYEQYF. This chain links TRBV6-6 with TRBJ2-7; D not certain. CDR1 and CDR2 from the germline V gene are MNHNY and SVGAGI (reference sequence). With 7 bases removed from V and 0 bases from J, the gap between germline ends came to 13 bases. This CDR3 has 14 residues.

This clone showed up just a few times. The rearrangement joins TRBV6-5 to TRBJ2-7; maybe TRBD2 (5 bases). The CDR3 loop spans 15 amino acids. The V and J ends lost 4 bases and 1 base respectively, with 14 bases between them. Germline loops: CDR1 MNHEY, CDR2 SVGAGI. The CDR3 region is CASSFYEGPSYEQYF. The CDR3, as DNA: TGTGCCAGCAGTTTCTACGAGGGCCCTTCCTACGAGCAGTACTTC.

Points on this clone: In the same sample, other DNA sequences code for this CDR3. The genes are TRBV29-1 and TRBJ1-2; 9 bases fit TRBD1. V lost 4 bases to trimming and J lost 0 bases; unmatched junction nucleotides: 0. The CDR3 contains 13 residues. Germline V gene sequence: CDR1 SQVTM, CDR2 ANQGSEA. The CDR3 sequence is CSVGQGANYGYTF. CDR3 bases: TGCAGCGTTGGACAGGGGGCTAACTATGGCTACACCTTC. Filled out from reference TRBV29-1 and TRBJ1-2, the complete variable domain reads SAVISQKPSRDICQRGTSLTIQCQVDSQVTMMFWYRQQPGQSLTLIATANQGSEATYESGFVIDKFPISRPNLTFSTLTVSNMSPEDSSIYLCSVGQGANYGYTFGSGTRLTVV.

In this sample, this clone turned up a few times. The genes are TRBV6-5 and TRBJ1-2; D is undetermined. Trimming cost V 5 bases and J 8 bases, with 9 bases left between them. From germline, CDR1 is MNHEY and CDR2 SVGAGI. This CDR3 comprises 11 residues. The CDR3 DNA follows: TGTGCCAGCAGTCGGGGTAGGGGCTACACCTTC. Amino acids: CASSRGRGYTF.

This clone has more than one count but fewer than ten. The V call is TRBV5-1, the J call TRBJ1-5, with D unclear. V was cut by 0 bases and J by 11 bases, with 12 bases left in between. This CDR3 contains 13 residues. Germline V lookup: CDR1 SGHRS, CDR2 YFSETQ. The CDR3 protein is CASSLDPQESQHF. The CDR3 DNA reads TGCGCCAGCAGCTTGGATCCGCAGGAGTCCCAGCATTTT.

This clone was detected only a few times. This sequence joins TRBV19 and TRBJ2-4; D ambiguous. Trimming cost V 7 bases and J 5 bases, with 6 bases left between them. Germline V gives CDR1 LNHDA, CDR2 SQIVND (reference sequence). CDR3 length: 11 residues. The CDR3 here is CASTVQNIQYF. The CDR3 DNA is TGTGCCAGTACCGTTCAAAACATTCAGTACTTC.

CDR3 bases: TGCGCCAGCAGCCTTATTGGGCCACAAGAGACCCAGTACTTC. Amino acids: CASSLIGPQETQYF. The chain employs TRBV5-1 and TRBJ2-5; no reliable D call. This CDR3 has 14 residues. Germline V CDR1 and CDR2: SGHRS, YFSETQ. Trimming took off 4 bases at V and 2 bases at J, with 12 bases between the two ends.

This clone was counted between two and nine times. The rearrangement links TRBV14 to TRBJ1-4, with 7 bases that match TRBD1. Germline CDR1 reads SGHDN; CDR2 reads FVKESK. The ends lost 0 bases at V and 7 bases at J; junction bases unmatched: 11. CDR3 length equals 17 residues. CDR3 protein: CASSQDLDRTRIEKLFF. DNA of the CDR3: TGTGCCAGCAGCCAAGATTTGGACAGGACGAGGATTGAAAAACTGTTTTTT.

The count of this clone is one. DNA for the CDR3: TGCGCCAGCAGCTTGGCTAGCGGGAGTGCAGATACGCAGTATTTT. Encoded protein: CASSLASGSADTQYF. The chain carries TRBV5-1 and TRBJ2-3; TRBD2 aligns across 10 bases. Trimming removed 0 bases from V and 4 bases from J; junction bases left unmatched: 2. CDR1 SGHRS and CDR2 YFSETQ come from the germline V gene. CDR3 length: 15 amino acids.

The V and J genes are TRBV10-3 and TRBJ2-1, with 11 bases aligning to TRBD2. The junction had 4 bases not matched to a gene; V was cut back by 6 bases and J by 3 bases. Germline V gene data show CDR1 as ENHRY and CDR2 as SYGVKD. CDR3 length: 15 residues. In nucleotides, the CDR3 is TGTGCCATCAGCGGGACTAGCGGAAACTACAATGAGCAGTTCTTC. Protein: CAISGTSGNYNEQFF.

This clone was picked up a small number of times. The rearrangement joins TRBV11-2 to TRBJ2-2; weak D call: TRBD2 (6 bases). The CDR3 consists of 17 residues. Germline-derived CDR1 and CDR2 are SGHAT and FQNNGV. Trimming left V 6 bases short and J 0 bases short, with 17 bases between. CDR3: CASSPSPGGSNTGELFF. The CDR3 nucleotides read TGTGCCAGCAGTCCGAGCCCCGGGGGATCGAACACCGGGGAGCTGTTTTTT.

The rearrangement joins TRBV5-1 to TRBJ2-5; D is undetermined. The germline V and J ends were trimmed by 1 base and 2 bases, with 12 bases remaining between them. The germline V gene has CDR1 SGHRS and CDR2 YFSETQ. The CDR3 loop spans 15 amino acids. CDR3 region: CASSLLGGTQETQYF. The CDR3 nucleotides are TGCGCCAGCAGCTTGCTTGGCGGAACGCAAGAGACCCAGTACTTC.

The CDR3: CASSLDGSGYTF. The CDR3 DNA is TGCGCCAGCAGCTTGGACGGTTCTGGCTACACCTTC. The chain carries TRBV5-1 and TRBJ1-2, with D unresolved. The CDR3 has 12 residues. Germline values: CDR1 SGHRS, CDR2 YFSETQ. V was shortened by 0 bases and J by 7 bases, with 7 bases between the two germline ends.

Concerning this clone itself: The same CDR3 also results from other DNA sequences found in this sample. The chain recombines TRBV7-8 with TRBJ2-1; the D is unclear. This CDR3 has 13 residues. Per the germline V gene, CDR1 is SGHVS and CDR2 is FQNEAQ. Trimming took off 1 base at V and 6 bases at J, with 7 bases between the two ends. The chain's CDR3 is CASSLDRLNEQFF. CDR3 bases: TGTGCCAGCAGCTTAGATAGGCTCAATGAGCAGTTCTTC. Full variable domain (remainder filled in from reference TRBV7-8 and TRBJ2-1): GAGVSQSPRYKVAKRGQDVALRCDPISGHVSLFWYQQALGQGPEFLTYFQNEAQLDKSGLPSDRFFAERPEGSVSTLKIQRTQQEDSAVYLCASSLDRLNEQFFGPGTRLTVL.

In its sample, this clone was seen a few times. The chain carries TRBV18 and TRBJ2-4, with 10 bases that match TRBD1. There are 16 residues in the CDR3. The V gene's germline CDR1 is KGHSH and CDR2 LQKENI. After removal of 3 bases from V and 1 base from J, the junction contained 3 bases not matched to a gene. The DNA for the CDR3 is TGTGCCAGCTCACCGGGGACAGGGGAGGCCAAAAACATTCAGTACTTC. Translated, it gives CASSPGTGEAKNIQYF. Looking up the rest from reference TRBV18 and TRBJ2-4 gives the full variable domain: NAGVMQNPRHLVRRRGQEARLRCSPMKGHSHVYWYRQLPEEGLKFMVYLQKENIIDESGMPKERFSAEFPKEGPSILRIQQVVRGDSAAYFCASSPGTGEAKNIQYFGAGTRLSVL.

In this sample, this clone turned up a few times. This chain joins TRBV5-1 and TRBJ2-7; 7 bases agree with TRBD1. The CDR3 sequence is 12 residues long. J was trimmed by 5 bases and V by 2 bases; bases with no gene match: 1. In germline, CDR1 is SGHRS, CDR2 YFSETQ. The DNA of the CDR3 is TGCGCCAGCAGCTTTGGGACAGACGAGCAGTACTTC. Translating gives CASSFGTDEQYF.

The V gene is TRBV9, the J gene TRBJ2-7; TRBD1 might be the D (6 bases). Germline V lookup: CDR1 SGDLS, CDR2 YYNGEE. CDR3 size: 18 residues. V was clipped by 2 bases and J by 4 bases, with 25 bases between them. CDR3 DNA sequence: TGTGCCAGCAGCGTCGTACCTGTTGTAGGGGCAGGGGATTACGAGCAGTACTTC. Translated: CASSVVPVVGAGDYEQYF.